Listed below are T cell receptor beta chains from one sample, sequenced in a study of blood T cell repertoires in COVID-19. Measured with immunoSEQ multiplex PCR; TCRdb has only the in-frame clones, and not every one. The sample contains 140,000 to 150,000 clones, more than 70% of which appear only once. Sequenced: peripheral blood. These receptors were taken from a human donor in a cohort sampled during active COVID-19. The CDR3 runs from the conserved cysteine through the conserved F or W.

TRBV9	TRBJ2-1	CASSAPGKYEQFF
TRBV4-3	TRBJ2-1	CASSQDPGGVSYNEQFF
TRBV5-6	TRBJ1-1	CASSLADLGGEAFF
TRBV27	TRBJ1-4	CASSFGSGEKLFF
TRBV6-1	TRBJ2-7	CASSEKIPSRTRSYEQYF
TRBV11-2	TRBJ2-1	CASSFWHRGRNEQFF
TRBV6-5	TRBJ1-4	CASSRHQFNNEKLFF
TRBV5-1	TRBJ2-7	CASSLTALAPSYEQYF
TRBV7-6	TRBJ2-5	CASSWSNGGVLETQYF
TRBV19	TRBJ2-1	CASSALGRSYNEQFF
TRBV5-4	TRBJ2-6	CAATGAPTVSGANVLTF
TRBV7-3	TRBJ2-2	CASSLSGDATGELFF
TRBV5-6	TRBJ1-6	CASSLKAARDNSPLHF
TRBV6-5	TRBJ2-7	CASKWAGEGEQYF
TRBV30	TRBJ1-2	CAWSVGTLPNYGYTF
TRBV30	TRBJ2-2	CAWTRTNSNTGELFF
TRBV7-2	TRBJ2-3	CASSLGVAGSTDTQYF
TRBV11-2	TRBJ1-5	CASSPRTGTTNQPQHF
TRBV28	TRBJ1-5	CARSLGGGGRGQPQHF
TRBV7-2	TRBJ1-4	CASSLDGRVNEKLFF
TRBV28	TRBJ2-3	CASSLSLASDRTDTQYF
TRBV7-8	TRBJ1-3	CASSGTGSGNTIYF
TRBV7-2	TRBJ2-1	CASSSLAGGPGSSGQFF
TRBV5-4	TRBJ1-1	CASSPQFQGNTEAFF
TRBV2	TRBJ2-3	CASSRDRGHPDTQYF
TRBV20-1	TRBJ1-6	CSASLVQEYSPLHF
TRBV3-1/TRBV3-2	TRBJ2-2	CANSQELAGVNGELFF
TRBV28	TRBJ1-5	CASTVRANQPQHF
TRBV5-1	TRBJ2-1	CASSLGPLRLARGGNEQFF
TRBV7-2	TRBJ1-2	CASSLVGRGQDYGYTF
TRBV7-9	TRBJ2-1	CASSLYQREAAEQFF
TRBV30	TRBJ1-4	CAWAYNEKLFF
TRBV28	TRBJ2-3	CASSFTAGLSTDTQYF
TRBV4-1	TRBJ2-7	CASSQEISQGRGEQYF
TRBV6-5	TRBJ2-5	CASSYSRQRLETQYF
TRBV7-2	TRBJ2-1	CASSKEIGLAGASYNEQFF
TRBV10-2	TRBJ2-1	CASSVAGGPSNEQFF
TRBV6-6	TRBJ2-5	CASSPGETQYF
TRBV10-2	TRBJ2-7	CASSLGQRYEQYF
TRBV30	TRBJ2-1	CAWSVTSGGAGDEQFF
TRBV5-5	TRBJ2-3	CASSLVRDTGGSSDTQYF
TRBV30	TRBJ2-7	CAWSVWGVRYEQYF
TRBV13	TRBJ2-1	CASSPGGREGSSYNEQFF
TRBV19	TRBJ1-1	CASSITGGVEAFF
TRBV10-3	TRBJ2-1	CAISVDYPKLYNEQFF
TRBV7-3	TRBJ2-1	CASSYHPYPTGGGNEQFF
TRBV4-1	TRBJ2-1	CASSVLTSGRALYNEQFF
TRBV24-1	TRBJ1-2	CATSDPGTDYGYTF
TRBV11-2	TRBJ2-1	CASSSSGGAGSEQFF
TRBV18	TRBJ1-1	CASSPRDRVGSGNTEAFF
TRBV7-2	TRBJ2-5	CASILAGAPQETQYF
TRBV18	TRBJ2-3	CASSQTTADTQYF